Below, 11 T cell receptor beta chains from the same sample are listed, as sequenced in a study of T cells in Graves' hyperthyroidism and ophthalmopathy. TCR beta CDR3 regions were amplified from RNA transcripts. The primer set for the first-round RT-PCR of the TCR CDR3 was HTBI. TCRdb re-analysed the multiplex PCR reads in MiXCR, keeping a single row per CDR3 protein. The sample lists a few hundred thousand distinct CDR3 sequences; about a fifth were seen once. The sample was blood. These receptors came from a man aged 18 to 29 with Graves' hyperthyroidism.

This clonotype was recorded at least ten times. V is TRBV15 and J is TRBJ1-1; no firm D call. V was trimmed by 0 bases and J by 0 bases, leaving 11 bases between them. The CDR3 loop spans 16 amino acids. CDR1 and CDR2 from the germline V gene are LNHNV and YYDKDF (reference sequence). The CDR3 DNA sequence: TGTGCCACCAGCAGAGATAGGAGCTTCATGAACACTGAAGCTTTCTTT. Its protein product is CATSRDRSFMNTEAFF.

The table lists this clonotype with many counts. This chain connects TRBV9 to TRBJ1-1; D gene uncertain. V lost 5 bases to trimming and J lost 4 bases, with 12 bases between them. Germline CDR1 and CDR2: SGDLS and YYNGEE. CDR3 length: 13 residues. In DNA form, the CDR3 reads TGTGCCAGCAGGGGAAGTGGGAGCACTGAAGCTTTCTTT. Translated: CASRGSGSTEAFF.

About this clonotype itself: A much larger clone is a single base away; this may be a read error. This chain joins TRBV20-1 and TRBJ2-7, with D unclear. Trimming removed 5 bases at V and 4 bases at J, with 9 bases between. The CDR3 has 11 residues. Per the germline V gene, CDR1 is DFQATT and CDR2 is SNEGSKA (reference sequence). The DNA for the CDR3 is TGCAGTGCTTCTTGTTGGTACGAGCAGTACTTC. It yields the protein CSASCWYEQYF.

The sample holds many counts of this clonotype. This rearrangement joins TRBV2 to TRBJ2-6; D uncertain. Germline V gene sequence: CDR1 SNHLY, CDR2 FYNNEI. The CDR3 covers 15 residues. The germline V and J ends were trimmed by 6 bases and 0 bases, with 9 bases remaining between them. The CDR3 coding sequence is TGTGCCAGCAGAGACGGGCTCTCTGGGGCCAACGTCCTGACTTTC. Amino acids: CASRDGLSGANVLTF. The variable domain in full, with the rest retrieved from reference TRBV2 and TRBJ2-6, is EPEVTQTPSHQVTQMGQEVILRCVPISNHLYFYWYRQILGQKVEFLVSFYNNEISEKSEIFDDQFSVERPDGSNFTLKIRSTKLEDSAMYFCASRDGLSGANVLTFGAGSRLTVL.

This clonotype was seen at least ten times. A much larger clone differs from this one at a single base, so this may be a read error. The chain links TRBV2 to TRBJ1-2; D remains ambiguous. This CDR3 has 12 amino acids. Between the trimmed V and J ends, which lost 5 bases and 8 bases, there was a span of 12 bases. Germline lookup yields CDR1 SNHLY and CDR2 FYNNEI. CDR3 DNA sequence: TGTGCCAGCAGTCTGGACGGGATCGGCTACACCTTC. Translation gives CASSLDGIGYTF.

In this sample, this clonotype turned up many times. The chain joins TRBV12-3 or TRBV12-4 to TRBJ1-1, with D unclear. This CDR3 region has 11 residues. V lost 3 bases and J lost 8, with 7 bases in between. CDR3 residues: CASSFGEEAFF. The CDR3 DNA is TGTGCCAGCAGTTTCGGTGAGGAAGCTTTCTTT.

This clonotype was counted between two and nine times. In DNA, the CDR3 is TGTGCCAGTAGCCGGGACAGCTGGACCTACGAGCAGTACTTC. Translating gives CASSRDSWTYEQYF. The V call is TRBV19, the J call TRBJ2-7, with 7 nucleotides matching TRBD1. Germline CDR1 reads LNHDA; CDR2 reads SQIVND (reference sequence). This CDR3 region has 14 residues. The ends lost 6 bases at V and 2 bases at J; junction bases unmatched: 7.

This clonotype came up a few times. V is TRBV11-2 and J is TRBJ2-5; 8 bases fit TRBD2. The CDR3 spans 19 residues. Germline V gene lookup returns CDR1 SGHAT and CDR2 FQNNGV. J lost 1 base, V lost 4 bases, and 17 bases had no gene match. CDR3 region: CASSSLGGVLADLQETQYF. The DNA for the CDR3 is TGTGCCAGCAGCTCTCTCGGAGGCGTACTAGCGGACCTCCAAGAGACCCAGTACTTC.

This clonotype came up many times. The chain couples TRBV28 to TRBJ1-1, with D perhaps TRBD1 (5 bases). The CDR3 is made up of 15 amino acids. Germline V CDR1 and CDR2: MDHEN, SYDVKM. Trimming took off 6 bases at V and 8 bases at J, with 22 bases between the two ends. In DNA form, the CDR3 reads TGTGCCAGCAGCCCTCCGACAGCGGTTTTTGAAGAAGCTTTCTTT. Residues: CASSPPTAVFEEAFF.

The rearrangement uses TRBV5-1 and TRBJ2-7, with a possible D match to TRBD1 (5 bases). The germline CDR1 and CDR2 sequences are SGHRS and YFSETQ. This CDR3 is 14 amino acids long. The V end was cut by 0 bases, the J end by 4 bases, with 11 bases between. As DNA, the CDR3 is TGCGCCAGCAGCTTGGATGACAGTAGATACGAGCAGTACTTC. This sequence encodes CASSLDDSRYEQYF.

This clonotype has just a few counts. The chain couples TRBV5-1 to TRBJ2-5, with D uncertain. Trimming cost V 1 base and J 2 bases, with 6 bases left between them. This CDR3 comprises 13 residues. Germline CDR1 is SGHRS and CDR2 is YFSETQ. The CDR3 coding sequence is TGCGCCAGCAGCTTGATAGCTCAAGAGACCCAGTACTTC. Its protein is CASSLIAQETQYF.